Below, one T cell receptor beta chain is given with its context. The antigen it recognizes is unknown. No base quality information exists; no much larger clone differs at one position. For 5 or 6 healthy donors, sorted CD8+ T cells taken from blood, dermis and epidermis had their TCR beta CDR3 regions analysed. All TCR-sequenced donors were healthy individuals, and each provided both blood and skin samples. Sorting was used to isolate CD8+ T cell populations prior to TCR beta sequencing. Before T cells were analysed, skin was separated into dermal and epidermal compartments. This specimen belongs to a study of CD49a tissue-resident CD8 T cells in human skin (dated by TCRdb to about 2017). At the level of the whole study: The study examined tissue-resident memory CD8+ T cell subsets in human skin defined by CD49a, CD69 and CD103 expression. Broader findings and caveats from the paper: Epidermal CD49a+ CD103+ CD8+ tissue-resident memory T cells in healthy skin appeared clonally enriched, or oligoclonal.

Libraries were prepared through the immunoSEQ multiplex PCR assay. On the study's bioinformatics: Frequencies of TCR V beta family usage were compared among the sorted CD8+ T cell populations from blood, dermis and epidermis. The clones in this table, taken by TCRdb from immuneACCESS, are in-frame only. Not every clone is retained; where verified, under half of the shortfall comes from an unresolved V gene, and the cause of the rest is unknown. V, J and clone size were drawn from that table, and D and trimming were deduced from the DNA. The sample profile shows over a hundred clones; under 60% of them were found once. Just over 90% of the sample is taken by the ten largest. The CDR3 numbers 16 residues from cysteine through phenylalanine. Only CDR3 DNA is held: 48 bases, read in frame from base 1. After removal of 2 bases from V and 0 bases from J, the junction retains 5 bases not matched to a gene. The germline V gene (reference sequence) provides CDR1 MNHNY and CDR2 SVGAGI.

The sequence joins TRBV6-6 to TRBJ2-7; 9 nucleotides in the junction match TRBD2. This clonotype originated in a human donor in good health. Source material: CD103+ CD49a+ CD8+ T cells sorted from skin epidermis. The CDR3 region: CASSYDTSGLSYEQYF. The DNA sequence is TGTGCCAGCAGTTACGACACTAGCGGGCTCTCCTACGAGCAGTACTTC.